One and the same sample provided the 8 T cell receptor beta chains below, sequenced in a study of shared clonotypes between healthy human individuals (dated by TCRdb to 2020 to 2022). Receptor amplification or capture employed the immunoSEQ multiplex PCR assay. In TCRdb, the immuneACCESS table is reduced to in-frame sequences with V and J assigned. These tables do not hold every clone; where another copy was compared, an unresolved V gene accounts for under half, and the others remain unexplained. The table for this sample lists about 2.4 million clones; around 94% of them were counted only once. The ten biggest clones cover over 0.12% of the sample. Sequenced input: naive CD4+ T cells sorted from blood. The sample's cell subset or site, from its label and the paper: CD45RA+ positively selected. The receptors here all came from a man aged 18 to 29 in good health.

The V and J genes are TRBV28 and TRBJ2-3; 10 bases are a match to TRBD1. This CDR3 contains 17 residues. Germline assignment: CDR1 MDHEN and CDR2 SYDVKM. Unmatched junction bases numbered 13, after V lost 5 bases and J lost 5 bases. The CDR3 sequence: CASSLLPGQGSEDTQYF. DNA of the CDR3: TGTGCCAGCAGTCTATTACCGGGACAGGGGTCGGAAGATACGCAGTATTTT.

The chain links TRBV19 to TRBJ2-3; D is possibly TRBD1 (6 bases). The CDR3 runs 13 residues. Germline V lookup: CDR1 LNHDA, CDR2 SQIVND (reference sequence). Trimming left V 4 bases short and J 5 bases short, with 10 bases between. DNA for the CDR3: TGTGCCAGTAGTACCATAGGGGGAGATACGCAGTATTTT. The encoded protein is CASSTIGGDTQYF.

This clone came up once. The chain links TRBV20-1 to TRBJ1-1; no reliable D call. The CDR3 is 11 amino acids. V was clipped by 7 bases and J by 5 bases, with 11 bases between them. Germline V CDR1 and CDR2: DFQATT, SNEGSKA (reference sequence). The CDR3 coding sequence is TGCAGTGTTGGCGGATTGACTGAAGCTTTCTTT. Amino acids: CSVGGLTEAFF.

The genes are TRBV27 and TRBJ2-5; 13 bases agree with TRBD2. In germline, CDR1 is MNHEY, CDR2 SMNVEV (reference sequence). This CDR3 is built from 15 residues. V shed 6 bases, J shed 3 bases, and the junction held 4 bases outside the gene matches. DNA for the CDR3: TGTGCCAGCAGAGAACTAGCGGGGGGGAAAGAGACCCAGTACTTC. Protein: CASRELAGGKETQYF.

The chain employs TRBV30 and TRBJ1-1; D uncertain. Germline lookup yields CDR1 GTSNPN and CDR2 SVGIG (reference sequence). V was pared by 4 bases and J by 0 bases, with 9 bases between. The CDR3 has 13 residues. The CDR3 here is CAWNPSLNTEAFF. DNA of the CDR3: TGTGCCTGGAACCCTTCTTTGAACACTGAAGCTTTCTTT.

This chain uses TRBV28 with TRBJ1-4; possibly TRBD1 for D (6 bases). V was shortened by 4 bases and J by 10 bases, with 19 bases between the two germline ends. The CDR3 spans 15 residues. Per the germline V gene, CDR1 is MDHEN and CDR2 is SYDVKM. CDR3 protein: CASSSPSGTFGKLFF. The DNA of the CDR3 is TGTGCCAGCAGTTCCCCCAGTGGGACATTCGGAAAACTGTTTTTT. The whole variable domain, remainder taken from reference TRBV28 and TRBJ1-4, is DVKVTQSSRYLVKRTGEKVFLECVQDMDHENMFWYRQDPGLGLRLIYFSYDVKMKEKGDIPEGYSVSREKKERFSLILESASTNQTSMYLCASSSPSGTFGKLFFGSGTQLSVL.

The chain combines TRBV28 with TRBJ2-1; 7 bases map to TRBD2. Looked up from germline, CDR1 is MDHEN and CDR2 is SYDVKM. This CDR3 is built from 15 residues. Germline trimming cut 6 bases from V and 3 bases from J; bases unmatched to any gene: 8. This chain's CDR3 is CASSLGGGYYNEQFF. In DNA, the CDR3 is TGTGCCAGCAGCCTTGGCGGGGGATACTACAATGAGCAGTTCTTC.

The J gene is TRBJ2-1, the V gene TRBV5-4; 9 nucleotides match TRBD2. J lost 4 bases, V lost 4 bases, and 12 bases had no gene match. The CDR3 contains 17 residues. Germline V gives CDR1 SGHNT, CDR2 YYREEE (reference sequence). The CDR3 sequence is CASSLTSGQGGYNEQFF. In nucleotides, the CDR3 is TGTGCCAGCAGCCTGACTAGCGGCCAAGGGGGATACAATGAGCAGTTCTTC.